This TCR beta chain was found in a study of blood T cell repertoires in COVID-19. In the original processing: Estimation of nucleated cell counts was performed using reference gene primer amplification. Some clones are missing from TCRdb's copy, which holds only in-frame ones; the method was immunoSEQ multiplex PCR. For V, J and clone size, that table is used; D and trimming come from the DNA. The data hold 65,000 to 75,000 clones, with nearly 80% observed a single time. The specimen sequenced was peripheral blood. This TCR was sampled from a human donor in a cohort sampled during active COVID-19.

This chain's CDR3 is CALDRASDEQYF. The CDR3 DNA reads as TGTGCCTTGGACAGGGCGAGCGACGAGCAGTACTTC. V and J are TRBV30 and TRBJ2-7; 8 bases are a match to TRBD1. Germline V CDR1 and CDR2: GTSNPN, SVGIG (reference sequence). CDR3 length: 12 residues. J was trimmed by 5 bases and V by 7 bases; bases with no gene match: 7.